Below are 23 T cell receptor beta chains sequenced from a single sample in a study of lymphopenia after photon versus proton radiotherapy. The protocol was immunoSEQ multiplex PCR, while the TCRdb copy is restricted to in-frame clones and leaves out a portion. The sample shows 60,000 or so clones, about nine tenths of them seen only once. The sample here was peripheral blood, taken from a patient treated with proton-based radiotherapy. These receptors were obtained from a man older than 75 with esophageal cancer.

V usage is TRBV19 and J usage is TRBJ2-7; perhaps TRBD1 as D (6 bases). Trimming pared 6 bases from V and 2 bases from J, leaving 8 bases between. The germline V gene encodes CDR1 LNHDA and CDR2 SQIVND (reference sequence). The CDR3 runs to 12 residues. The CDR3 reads CASRDSAYEQYF. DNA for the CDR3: TGTGCCAGTAGGGACAGTGCCTACGAGCAGTACTTC. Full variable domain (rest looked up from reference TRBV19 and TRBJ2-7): DGGITQSPKYLFRKEGQNVTLSCEQNLNHDAMYWYRQDPGQGLRLIYYSQIVNDFQKGDIAEGYSVSREKKESFPLTVTSAQKNPTAFYLCASRDSAYEQYFGPGTRLTVT.

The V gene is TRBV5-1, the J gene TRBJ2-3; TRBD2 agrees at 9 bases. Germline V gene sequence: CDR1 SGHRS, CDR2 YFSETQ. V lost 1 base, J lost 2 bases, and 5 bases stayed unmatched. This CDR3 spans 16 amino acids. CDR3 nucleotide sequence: TGCGCCAGCAGCTTGTCGGCGGGAGGGTTCACAGATACGCAGTATTTT. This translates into CASSLSAGGFTDTQYF.

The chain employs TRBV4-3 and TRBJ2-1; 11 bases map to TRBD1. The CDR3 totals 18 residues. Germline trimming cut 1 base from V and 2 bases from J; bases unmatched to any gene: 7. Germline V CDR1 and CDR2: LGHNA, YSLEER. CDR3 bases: TGCGCCAGCAGCCAAGTGGGGACAGGGGGGAAAACCTACAATGAGCAGTTCTTC. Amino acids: CASSQVGTGGKTYNEQFF.

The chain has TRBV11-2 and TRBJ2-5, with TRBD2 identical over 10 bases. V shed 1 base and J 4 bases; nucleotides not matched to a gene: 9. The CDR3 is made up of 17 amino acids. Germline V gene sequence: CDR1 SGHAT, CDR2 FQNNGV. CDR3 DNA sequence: TGTGCCAGCAGCTTAGGACTAGCGGGCCAGACGGGAGAGACCCAGTACTTC. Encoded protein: CASSLGLAGQTGETQYF.

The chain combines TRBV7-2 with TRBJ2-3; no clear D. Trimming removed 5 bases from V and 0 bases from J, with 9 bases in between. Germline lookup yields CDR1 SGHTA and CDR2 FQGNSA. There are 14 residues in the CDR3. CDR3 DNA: TGTGCCAGCAGCCGTCTCCGAAGCACAGATACGCAGTATTTT. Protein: CASSRLRSTDTQYF.

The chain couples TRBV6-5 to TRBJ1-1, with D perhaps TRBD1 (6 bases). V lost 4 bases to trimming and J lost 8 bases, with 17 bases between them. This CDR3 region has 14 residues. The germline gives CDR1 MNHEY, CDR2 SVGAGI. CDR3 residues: CASSFSNQGTEAFF. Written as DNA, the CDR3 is TGTGCCAGCAGTTTTTCAAATCAGGGGACGGAAGCTTTCTTT.

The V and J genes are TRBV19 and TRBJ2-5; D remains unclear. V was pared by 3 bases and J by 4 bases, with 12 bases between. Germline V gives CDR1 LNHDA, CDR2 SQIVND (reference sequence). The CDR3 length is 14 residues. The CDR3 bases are TGTGCCAGTAGTATCGGAACCGGACCAGAGACCCAGTACTTC. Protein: CASSIGTGPETQYF.

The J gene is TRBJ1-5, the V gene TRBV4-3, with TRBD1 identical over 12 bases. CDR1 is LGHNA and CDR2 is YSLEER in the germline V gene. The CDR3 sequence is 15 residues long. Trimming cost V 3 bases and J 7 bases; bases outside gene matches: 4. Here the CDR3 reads CASSQGTGGGQPQHF. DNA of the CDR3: TGCGCCAGCAGCCAGGGGACAGGGGGCGGACAGCCCCAGCATTTT.

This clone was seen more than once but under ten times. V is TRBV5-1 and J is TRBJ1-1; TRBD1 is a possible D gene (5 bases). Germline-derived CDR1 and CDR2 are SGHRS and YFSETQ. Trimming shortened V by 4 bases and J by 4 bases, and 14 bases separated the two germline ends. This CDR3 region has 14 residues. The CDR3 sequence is CASSRGTQGTEAFF. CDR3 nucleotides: TGCGCCAGCAGCCGCGGGACTCAGGGCACTGAAGCTTTCTTT. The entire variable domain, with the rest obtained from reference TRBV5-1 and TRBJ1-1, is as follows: KAGVTQTPRYLIKTRGQQVTLSCSPISGHRSVSWYQQTPGQGLQFLFEYFSETQRNKGNFPGRFSGRQFSNSRSEMNVSTLELGDSALYLCASSRGTQGTEAFFGQGTRLTVV.

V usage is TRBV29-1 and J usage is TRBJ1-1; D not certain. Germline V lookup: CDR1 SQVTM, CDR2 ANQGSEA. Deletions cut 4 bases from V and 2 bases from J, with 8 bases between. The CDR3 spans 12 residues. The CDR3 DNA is TGCAGCGTTGTTCCGATTAACACTGAAGCTTTCTTT. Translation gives CSVVPINTEAFF.

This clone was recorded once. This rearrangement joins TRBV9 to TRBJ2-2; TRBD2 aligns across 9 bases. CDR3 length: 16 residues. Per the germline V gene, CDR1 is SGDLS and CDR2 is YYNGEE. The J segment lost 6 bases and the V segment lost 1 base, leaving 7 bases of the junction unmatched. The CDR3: CASSVFSGTSPGELFF. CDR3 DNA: TGTGCCAGCAGCGTATTCTCAGGGACTAGCCCCGGGGAGCTGTTTTTT.

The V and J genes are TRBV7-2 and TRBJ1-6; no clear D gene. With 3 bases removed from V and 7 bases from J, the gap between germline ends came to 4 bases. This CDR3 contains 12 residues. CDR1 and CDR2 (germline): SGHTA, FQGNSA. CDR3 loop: CASSFVNSPLHF. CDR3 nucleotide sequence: TGTGCCAGCAGCTTCGTAAATTCACCCCTCCACTTT.

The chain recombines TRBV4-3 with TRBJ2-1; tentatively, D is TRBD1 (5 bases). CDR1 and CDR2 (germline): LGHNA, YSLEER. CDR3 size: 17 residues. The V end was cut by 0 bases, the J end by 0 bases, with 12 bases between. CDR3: CASSQDLGAPSYNEQFF. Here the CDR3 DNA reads TGCGCCAGCAGCCAAGACTTAGGGGCGCCCTCCTACAATGAGCAGTTCTTC.

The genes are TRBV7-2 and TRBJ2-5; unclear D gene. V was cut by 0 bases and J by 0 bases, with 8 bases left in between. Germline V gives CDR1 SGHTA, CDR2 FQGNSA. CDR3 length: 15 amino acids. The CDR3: CASSLALSNQETQYF. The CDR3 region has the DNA TGTGCCAGCAGCTTAGCTCTGAGTAACCAAGAGACCCAGTACTTC.

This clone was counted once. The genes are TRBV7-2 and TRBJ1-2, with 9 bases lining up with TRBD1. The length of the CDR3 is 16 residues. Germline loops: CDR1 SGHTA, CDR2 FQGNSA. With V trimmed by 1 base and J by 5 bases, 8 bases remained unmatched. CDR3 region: CASSLGAIGQGYGYTF. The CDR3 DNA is TGTGCCAGCAGCTTAGGGGCCATAGGACAGGGGTATGGCTACACCTTC. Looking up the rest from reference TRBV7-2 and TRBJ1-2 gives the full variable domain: GAGVSQSPSNKVTEKGKDVELRCDPISGHTALYWYRQSLGQGLEFLIYFQGNSAPDKSGLPSDRFSAERTGGSVSTLTIQRTQQEDSAVYLCASSLGAIGQGYGYTFGSGTRLTVV.

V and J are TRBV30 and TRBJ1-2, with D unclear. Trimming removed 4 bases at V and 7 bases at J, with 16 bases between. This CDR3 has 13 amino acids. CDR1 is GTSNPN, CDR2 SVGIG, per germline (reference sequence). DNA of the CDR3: TGTGCCTGGAATATTGAGCGACGGAGTGGCTACACCTTC. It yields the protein CAWNIERRSGYTF.

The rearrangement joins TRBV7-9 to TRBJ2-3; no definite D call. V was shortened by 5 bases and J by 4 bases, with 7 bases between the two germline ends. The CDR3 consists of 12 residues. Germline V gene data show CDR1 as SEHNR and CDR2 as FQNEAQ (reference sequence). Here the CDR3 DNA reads TGTGCCAGCAGCCGCCGAGCAGATACGCAGTATTTT. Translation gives CASSRRADTQYF.

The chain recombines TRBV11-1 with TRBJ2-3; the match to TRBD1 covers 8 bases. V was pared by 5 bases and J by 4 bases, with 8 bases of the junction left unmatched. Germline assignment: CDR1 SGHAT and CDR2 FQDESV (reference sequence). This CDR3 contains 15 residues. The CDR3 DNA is TGTGCCAGCAGCAAGGACAGGGTTGGCGCAGATACGCAGTATTTT. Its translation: CASSKDRVGADTQYF.

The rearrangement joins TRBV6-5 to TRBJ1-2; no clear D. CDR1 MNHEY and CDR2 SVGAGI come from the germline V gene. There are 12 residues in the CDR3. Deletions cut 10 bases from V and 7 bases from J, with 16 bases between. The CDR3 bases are TGTGCCACCGTGACACCAGCGGGTGGCTACACCTTC. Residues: CATVTPAGGYTF.

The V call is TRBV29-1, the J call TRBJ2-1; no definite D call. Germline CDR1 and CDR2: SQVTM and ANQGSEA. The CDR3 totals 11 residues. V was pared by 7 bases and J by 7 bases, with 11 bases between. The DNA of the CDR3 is TGCAGCGCCCTAGAAGGAAATGAGCAGTTCTTC. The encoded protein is CSALEGNEQFF.

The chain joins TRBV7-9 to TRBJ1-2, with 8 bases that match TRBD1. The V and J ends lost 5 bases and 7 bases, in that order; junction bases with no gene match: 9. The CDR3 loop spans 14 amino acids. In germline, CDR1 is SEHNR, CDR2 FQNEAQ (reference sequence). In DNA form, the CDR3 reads TGTGCCAGCAGCAACAGGGGGTCAATGTCTGGCTACACCTTC. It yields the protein CASSNRGSMSGYTF.

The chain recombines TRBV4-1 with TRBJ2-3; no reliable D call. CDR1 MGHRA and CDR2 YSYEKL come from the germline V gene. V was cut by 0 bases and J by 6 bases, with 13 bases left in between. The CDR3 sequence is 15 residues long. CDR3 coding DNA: TGCGCCAGCAGCCAAGAGCAGCTAGTTGGGGATACGCAGTATTTT. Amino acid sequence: CASSQEQLVGDTQYF.

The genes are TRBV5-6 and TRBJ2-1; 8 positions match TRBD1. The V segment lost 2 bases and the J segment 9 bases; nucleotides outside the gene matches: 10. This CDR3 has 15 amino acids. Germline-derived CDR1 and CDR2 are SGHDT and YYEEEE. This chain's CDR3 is CASSFQGAPRFEQFF. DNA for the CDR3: TGTGCCAGCAGCTTCCAGGGGGCGCCTAGGTTTGAGCAGTTCTTC.